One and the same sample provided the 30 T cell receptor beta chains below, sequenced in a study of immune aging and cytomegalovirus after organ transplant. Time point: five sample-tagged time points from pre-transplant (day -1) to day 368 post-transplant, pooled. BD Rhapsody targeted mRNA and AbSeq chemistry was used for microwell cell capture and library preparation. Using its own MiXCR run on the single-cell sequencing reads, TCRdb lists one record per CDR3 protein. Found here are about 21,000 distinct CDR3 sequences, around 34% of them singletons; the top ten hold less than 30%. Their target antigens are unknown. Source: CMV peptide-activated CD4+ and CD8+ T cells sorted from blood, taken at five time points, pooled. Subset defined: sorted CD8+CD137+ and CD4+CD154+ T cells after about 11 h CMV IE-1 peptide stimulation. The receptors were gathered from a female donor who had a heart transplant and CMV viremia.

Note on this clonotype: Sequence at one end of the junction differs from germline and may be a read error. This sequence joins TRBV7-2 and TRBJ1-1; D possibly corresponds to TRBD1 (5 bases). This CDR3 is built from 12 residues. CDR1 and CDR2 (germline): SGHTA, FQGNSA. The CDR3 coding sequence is TGTGCCAGCAGCTTAGTGGGCAGGGAAGTTTTCTTT. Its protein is CASSLVGREVFF.

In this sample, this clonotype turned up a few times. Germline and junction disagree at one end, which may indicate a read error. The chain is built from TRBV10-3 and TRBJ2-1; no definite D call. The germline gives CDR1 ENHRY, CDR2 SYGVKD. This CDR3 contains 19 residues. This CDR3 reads CAISEYPWTDLISYNKQFF. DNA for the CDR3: TGTGCCATCAGTGAGTATCCCTGGACGGATCTGATCTCCTACAATAAGCAGTTCTTC.

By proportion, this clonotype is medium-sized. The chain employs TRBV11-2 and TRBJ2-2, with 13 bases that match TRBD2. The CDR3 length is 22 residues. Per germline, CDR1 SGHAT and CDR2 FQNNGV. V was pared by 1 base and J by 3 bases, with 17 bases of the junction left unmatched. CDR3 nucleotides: TGTGCCAGCAGCTTAGTTACTTTCCGGACTAGCGGGAGAAAGATGGACACCGGGGAGCTGTTTTTT. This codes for CASSLVTFRTSGRKMDTGELFF.

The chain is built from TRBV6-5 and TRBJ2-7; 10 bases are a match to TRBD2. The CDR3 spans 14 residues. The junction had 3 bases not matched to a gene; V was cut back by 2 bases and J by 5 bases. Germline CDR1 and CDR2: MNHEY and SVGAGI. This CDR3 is CASSYGTSVNEQYF. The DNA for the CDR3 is TGTGCCAGCAGTTACGGGACTAGCGTGAACGAGCAGTACTTC.

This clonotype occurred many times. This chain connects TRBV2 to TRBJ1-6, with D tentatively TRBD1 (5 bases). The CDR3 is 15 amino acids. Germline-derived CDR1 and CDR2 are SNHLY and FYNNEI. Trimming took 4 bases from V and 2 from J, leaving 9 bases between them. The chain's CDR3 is CASSVRQTYNSPLHF. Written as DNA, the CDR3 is TGTGCCAGCAGTGTGAGACAGACCTATAATTCACCCCTCCACTTT.

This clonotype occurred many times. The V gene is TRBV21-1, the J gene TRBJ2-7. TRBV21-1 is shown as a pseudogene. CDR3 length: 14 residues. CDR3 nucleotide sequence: TGTGCCAGCGGCAAAGACTTCATGGGCTACGAGCAGTACTTC. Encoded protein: CASGKDFMGYEQYF.

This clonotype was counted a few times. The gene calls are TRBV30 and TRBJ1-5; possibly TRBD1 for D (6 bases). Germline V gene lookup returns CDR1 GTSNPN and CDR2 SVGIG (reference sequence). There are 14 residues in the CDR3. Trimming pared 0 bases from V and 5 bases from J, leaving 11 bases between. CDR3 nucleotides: TGTGCCTGGAGTGTAAGAGGGGGGGATCAGCCCCAGCATTTT. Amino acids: CAWSVRGGDQPQHF.

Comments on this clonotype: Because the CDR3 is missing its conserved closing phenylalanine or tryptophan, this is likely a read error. CDR3 protein: CASSPDRGNQPQHL. The DNA for the CDR3 is TGTGCCAGCAGTCCCGACAGGGGCAATCAGCCCCAGCATCTT. The chain is built from TRBV7-9 and TRBJ1-5, with TRBD1 matching over 7 bases. V shed 6 bases and J 2 bases; nucleotides not matched to a gene: 4. This CDR3 contains 14 residues. CDR1 and CDR2 (germline): SEHNR, FQNEAQ (reference sequence).

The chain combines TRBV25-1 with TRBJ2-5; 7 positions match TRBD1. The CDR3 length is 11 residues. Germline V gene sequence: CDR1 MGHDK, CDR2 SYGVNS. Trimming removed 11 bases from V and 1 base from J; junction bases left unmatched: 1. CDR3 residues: CAGDSQETQYF. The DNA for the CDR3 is TGTGCCGGGGACAGCCAAGAGACCCAGTACTTC. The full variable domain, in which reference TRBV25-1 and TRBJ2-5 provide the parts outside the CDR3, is EADIYQTPRYLVIGTGKKITLECSQTMGHDKMYWYQQDPGMELHLIHYSYGVNSTEKGDLSSESTVSRIRTEHFPLTLESARPSHTSQYLCAGDSQETQYFGPGTRLLVL.

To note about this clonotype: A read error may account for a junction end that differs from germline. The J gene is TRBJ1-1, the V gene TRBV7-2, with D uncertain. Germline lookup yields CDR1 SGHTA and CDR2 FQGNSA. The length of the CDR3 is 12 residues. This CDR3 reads CANSFGIRGAFF. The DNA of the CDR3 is TGTGCCAACAGCTTTGGGATCAGAGGAGCTTTCTTT.

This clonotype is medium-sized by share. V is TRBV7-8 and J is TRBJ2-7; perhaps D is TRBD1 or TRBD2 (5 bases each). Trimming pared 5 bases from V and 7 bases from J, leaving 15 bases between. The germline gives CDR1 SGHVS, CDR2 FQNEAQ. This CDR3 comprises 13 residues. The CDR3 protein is CASSRDGAWEQYF. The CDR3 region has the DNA TGTGCCAGCAGCCGGGACGGGGCTTGGGAGCAGTACTTC.

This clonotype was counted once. CDR3 amino acids: CASNPSTDRITGYTF. CDR3 DNA sequence: TGTGCCAGCAACCCGTCAACCGACAGGATTACTGGCTACACCTTC. The chain recombines TRBV7-2 with TRBJ1-2, with a tentative D call TRBD1 (6 bases). Germline V gives CDR1 SGHTA, CDR2 FQGNSA. The CDR3 has 15 amino acids. V was trimmed by 7 bases and J by 7 bases, leaving 22 bases between them.

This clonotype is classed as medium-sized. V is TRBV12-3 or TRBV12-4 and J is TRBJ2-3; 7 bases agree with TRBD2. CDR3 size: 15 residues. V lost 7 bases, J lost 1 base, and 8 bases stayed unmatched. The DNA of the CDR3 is TGTGCCAGCACCCTAGGACTAGGGCGCACAGATACGCAGTATTTT. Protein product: CASTLGLGRTDTQYF.

The CDR3 sequence: CASSSASVSYNEQFF. As DNA, the CDR3 is TGTGCCAGCAGTTCGGCGTCAGTCTCCTACAATGAGCAGTTCTTC. This chain joins TRBV28 and TRBJ2-1, with D uncertain. V was trimmed by 4 bases and J by 0 bases, leaving 10 bases between them. The CDR3 loop spans 15 amino acids. Germline V CDR1 and CDR2: MDHEN, SYDVKM.

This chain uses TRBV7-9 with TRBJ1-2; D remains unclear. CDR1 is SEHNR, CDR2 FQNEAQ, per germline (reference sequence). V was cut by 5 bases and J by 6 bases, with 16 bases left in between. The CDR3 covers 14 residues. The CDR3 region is CASSPTGRVHGYTF. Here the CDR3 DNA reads TGTGCCAGCAGCCCAACCGGGAGGGTGCATGGCTACACCTTC.

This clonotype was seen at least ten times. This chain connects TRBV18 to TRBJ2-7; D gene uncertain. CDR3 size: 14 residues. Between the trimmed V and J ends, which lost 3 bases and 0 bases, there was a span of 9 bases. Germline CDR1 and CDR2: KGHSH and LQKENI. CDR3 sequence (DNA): TGTGCCAGCTCACCGCGCAGGATCTCCTACGAGCAGTACTTC. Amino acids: CASSPRRISYEQYF.

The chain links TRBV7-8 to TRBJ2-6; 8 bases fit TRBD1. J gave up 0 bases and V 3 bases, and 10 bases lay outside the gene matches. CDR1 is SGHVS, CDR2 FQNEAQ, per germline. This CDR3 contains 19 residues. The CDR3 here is CASSFLSGTGSSGANVLTF. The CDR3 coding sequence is TGTGCCAGCAGCTTTTTATCGGGGACAGGCAGCTCTGGGGCCAACGTCCTGACTTTC. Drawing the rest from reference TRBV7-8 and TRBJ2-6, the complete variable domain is GAGVSQSPRYKVAKRGQDVALRCDPISGHVSLFWYQQALGQGPEFLTYFQNEAQLDKSGLPSDRFFAERPEGSVSTLKIQRTQQEDSAVYLCASSFLSGTGSSGANVLTFGAGSRLTVL.

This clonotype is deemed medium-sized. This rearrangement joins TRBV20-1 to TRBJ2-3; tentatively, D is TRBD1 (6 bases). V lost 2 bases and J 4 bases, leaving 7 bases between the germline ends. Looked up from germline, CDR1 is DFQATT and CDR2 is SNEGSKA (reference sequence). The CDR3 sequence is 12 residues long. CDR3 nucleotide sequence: TGCAGTGCTAGAACAGGGTCAGATACGCAGTATTTT. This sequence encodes CSARTGSDTQYF.

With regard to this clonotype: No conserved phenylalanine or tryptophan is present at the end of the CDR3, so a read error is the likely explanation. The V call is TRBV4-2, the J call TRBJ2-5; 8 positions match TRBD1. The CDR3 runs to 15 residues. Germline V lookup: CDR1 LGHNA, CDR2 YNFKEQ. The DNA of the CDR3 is TGTGCCAGCGGCCAAGCGCCAGGGGGCCAAGAGGCCCAGTACCTC. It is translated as CASGQAPGGQEAQYL.

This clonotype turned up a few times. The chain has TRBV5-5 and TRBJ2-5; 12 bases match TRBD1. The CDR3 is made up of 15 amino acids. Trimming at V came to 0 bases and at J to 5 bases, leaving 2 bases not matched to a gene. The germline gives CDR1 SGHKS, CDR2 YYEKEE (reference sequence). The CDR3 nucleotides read TGTGCCAGCAGCTTGGGGGACAGGGGGCTCGAGACCCAGTACTTC. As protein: CASSLGDRGLETQYF.

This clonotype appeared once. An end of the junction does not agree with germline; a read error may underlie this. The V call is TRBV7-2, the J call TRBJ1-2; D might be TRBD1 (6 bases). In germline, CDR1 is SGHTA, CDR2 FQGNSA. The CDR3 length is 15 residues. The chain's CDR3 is CASSPSTDRITGYAF. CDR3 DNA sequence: TGTGCCAGCAGCCCGTCAACCGACAGGATTACTGGCTACGCCTTC.

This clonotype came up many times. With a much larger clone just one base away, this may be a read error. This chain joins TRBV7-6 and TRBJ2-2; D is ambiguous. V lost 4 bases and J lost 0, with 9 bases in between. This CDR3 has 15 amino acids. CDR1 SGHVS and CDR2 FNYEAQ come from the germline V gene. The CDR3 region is CASSSYAANTGELFF. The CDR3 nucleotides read TGTGCCAGCAGCTCGTACGCCGCGAACACCGGGGAGCTGTTTTTT.

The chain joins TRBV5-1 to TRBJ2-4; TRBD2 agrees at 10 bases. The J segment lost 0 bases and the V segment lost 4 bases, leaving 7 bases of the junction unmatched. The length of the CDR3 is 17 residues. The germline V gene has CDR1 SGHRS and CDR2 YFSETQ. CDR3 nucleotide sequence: TGCGCCAGCAGCCATACTAGCGGGGCGCTAGCCAAAAACATTCAGTACTTC. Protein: CASSHTSGALAKNIQYF.

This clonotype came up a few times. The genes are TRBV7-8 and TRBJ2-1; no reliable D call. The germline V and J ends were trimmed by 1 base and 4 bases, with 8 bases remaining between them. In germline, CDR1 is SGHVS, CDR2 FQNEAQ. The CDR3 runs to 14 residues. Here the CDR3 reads CASSLVYTYNEQFF. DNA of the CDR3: TGTGCCAGCAGCTTAGTGTACACTTACAATGAGCAGTTCTTC.

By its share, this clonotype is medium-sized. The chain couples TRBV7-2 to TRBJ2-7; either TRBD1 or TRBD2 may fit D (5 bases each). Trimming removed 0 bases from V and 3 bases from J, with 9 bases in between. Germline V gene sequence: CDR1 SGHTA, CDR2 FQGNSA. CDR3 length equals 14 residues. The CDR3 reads CASSLASGRYEQYF. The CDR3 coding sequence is TGTGCCAGCAGCTTAGCCTCGGGGCGCTACGAGCAGTACTTC.

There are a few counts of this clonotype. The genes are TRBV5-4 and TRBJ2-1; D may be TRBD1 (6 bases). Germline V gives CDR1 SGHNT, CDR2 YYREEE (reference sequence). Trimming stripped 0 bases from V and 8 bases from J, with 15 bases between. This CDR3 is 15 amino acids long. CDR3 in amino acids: CASSLGGRGYDEQFF. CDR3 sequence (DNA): TGTGCCAGCAGCTTGGGTGGCAGGGGATACGATGAGCAGTTCTTC.

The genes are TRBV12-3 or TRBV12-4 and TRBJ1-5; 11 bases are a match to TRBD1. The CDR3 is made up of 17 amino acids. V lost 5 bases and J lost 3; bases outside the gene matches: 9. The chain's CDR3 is CASSLAPGQGDNQPQHF. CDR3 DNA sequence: TGTGCCAGCAGTCTTGCCCCGGGACAGGGGGACAATCAGCCCCAGCATTTT.

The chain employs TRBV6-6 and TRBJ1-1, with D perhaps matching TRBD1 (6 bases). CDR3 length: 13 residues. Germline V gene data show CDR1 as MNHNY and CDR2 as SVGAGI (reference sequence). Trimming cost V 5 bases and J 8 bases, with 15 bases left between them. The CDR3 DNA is TGTGCCAGCAGTCCCCGACAGGTGGGCGAAGCTTTCTTT. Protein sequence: CASSPRQVGEAFF.

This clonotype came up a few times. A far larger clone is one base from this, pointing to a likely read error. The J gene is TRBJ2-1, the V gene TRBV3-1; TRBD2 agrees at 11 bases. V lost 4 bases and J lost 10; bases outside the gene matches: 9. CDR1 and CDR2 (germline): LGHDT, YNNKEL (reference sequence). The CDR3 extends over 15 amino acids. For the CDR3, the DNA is TGTGCCAGCAGCCTCGGGACTAGCGGCTCCTACGAGCAGTTCTTC. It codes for CASSLGTSGSYEQFF.

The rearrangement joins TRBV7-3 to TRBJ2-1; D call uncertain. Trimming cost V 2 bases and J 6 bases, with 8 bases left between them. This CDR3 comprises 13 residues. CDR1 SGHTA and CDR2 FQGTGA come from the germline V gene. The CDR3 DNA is TGTGCCAGCAGCTTATCCCCTCTCAATGAGCAGTTCTTC. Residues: CASSLSPLNEQFF. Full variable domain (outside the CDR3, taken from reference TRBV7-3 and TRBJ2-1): GAGVSQTPSNKVTEKGKYVELRCDPISGHTALYWYRQSLGQGPEFLIYFQGTGAADDSGLPNDRFFAVRPEGSVSTLKIQRTERGDSAVYLCASSLSPLNEQFFGPGTRLTVL.